The clone carrying this T cell receptor beta chain was recorded many times. Its antigen remains unidentified. This entry belongs to a study of CD8 T cells in ankylosing spondylitis. The study's findings and limits: A TCR beta motif of about 8 highly homologous variants appeared characteristic of ankylosing spondylitis blood.

V lost 1 base and J lost 6, with 10 bases in between. Germline CDR1 and CDR2: LGHDT and YNNKEL (reference sequence). The CDR3 has 14 residues. A single record per CDR3 protein comes from TCRdb applying MiXCR to the 5' RACE reads. The table has about 500,000 distinct CDR3 sequences, less than 6% seen once. Sequenced material: blood, either unsorted or a sorted T cell fraction (not recorded which). The sequence came from a male donor with ankylosing spondylitis. This chain joins TRBV3-1 and TRBJ2-1, with D unresolved. CDR3 nucleotides: TGTGCCAGCAGCCAAGGCCCTGGCGCCAATGAGCAGTTCTTC. This codes for CASSQGPGANEQFF.